This entry lists 32 T cell receptor beta chains sequenced from one sample in a study of blood T cell repertoires in COVID-19. Using immunoSEQ multiplex PCR, the repertoire was profiled, and TCRdb retains in-frame clones only, with some absent. The data hold about 200,000 clones, with 80% observed a single time. Input material: peripheral blood. Receptors originate from a woman in her 70s with acute or convalescent COVID-19.

This chain joins TRBV18 and TRBJ1-1, with a possible D match to TRBD1 (5 bases). The CDR3 runs 13 residues. In germline, CDR1 is KGHSH, CDR2 LQKENI. Trimming left V 6 bases short and J 3 bases short, with 11 bases between. In DNA form, the CDR3 reads TGTGCCAGCTCCAGTGGAGGGGACACTGAAGCTTTCTTT. Protein sequence: CASSSGGDTEAFF. Filled out from reference TRBV18 and TRBJ1-1, the complete variable domain reads NAGVMQNPRHLVRRRGQEARLRCSPMKGHSHVYWYRQLPEEGLKFMVYLQKENIIDESGMPKERFSAEFPKEGPSILRIQQVVRGDSAAYFCASSSGGDTEAFFGQGTRLTVV.

The chain is built from TRBV30 and TRBJ2-1, with TRBD2 matching 12 bases. From germline, CDR1 is GTSNPN and CDR2 SVGIG (reference sequence). CDR3 length: 16 residues. J was trimmed by 4 bases and V by 1 base; bases with no gene match: 5. Here the CDR3 DNA reads TGTGCCTGGAGTGCATCGACTAGCGGGAGATACAATGAGCAGTTCTTC. Its translation: CAWSASTSGRYNEQFF.

This clone has more than one count but fewer than ten. It may be a read error: a sequence one base away is much more abundant. The sample contains more than one DNA sequence encoding this CDR3. V usage is TRBV18 and J usage is TRBJ1-2; 8 bases are a match to TRBD1. J was trimmed by 5 bases and V by 0 bases; bases with no gene match: 5. The length of the CDR3 is 15 residues. CDR1 is KGHSH and CDR2 is LQKENI in the germline V gene. In DNA, the CDR3 is TGTGCCAGCTCACCACCGAACAGGGGGGAGTATGGCTACACCTTC. Translated: CASSPPNRGEYGYTF.

The table lists this clone with a count of one. The CDR3 spells CASSNQGQDYEQYF. CDR3 coding DNA: TGTGCCAGTAGTAATCAGGGACAGGACTACGAGCAGTACTTC. This chain uses TRBV19 with TRBJ2-7; 8 bases fit TRBD1. Trimming removed 4 bases from V and 3 bases from J; junction bases left unmatched: 5. Germline CDR1 and CDR2: LNHDA and SQIVND (reference sequence). The CDR3 has 14 residues.

CDR3 coding DNA: TGTGCCAGCAGTACAGGGCCTCAGCCCCAGCATTTT. It translates to CASSTGPQPQHF. V and J are TRBV27 and TRBJ1-5, with TRBD1 as a possible D gene (6 bases). Germline values: CDR1 MNHEY, CDR2 SMNVEV (reference sequence). Trimming left V 5 bases short and J 6 bases short, with 8 bases between. This CDR3 region has 12 residues.

The chain has TRBV28 and TRBJ2-4, with a weak D call TRBD1 (5 bases). Germline assignment: CDR1 MDHEN and CDR2 SYDVKM. The V gene lost 2 bases and the J gene lost 5 bases, with 10 bases spanning the gap. The CDR3 covers 14 residues. CDR3 sequence (DNA): TGTGCCAGCAGTTTACGGTCAGGGCAAAACATTCAGTACTTC. It is translated as CASSLRSGQNIQYF.

This clone was seen a handful of times. The chain joins TRBV24-1 to TRBJ2-3; perhaps TRBD1 as D (6 bases). V was pared by 0 bases and J by 14 bases, with 17 bases between. The CDR3 has 14 residues. In germline, CDR1 is KGHDR, CDR2 SFDVKD. The CDR3 loop reads CATSDLPPVNRVYF. As DNA, the CDR3 is TGTGCCACCAGTGATTTGCCTCCGGTTAACAGGGTGTATTTT.

The CDR3: CAGQGAGAGTDTQYF. The CDR3, as DNA: TGTGCCGGACAGGGGGCAGGGGCGGGGACAGATACGCAGTATTTT. The chain combines TRBV2 with TRBJ2-3, with TRBD1 identical over 11 bases. Trimming at V came to 11 bases and at J to 3 bases, leaving 10 bases not matched to a gene. From germline, CDR1 is SNHLY and CDR2 FYNNEI. The CDR3 extends over 15 amino acids. Full variable domain (outside the CDR3, taken from reference TRBV2 and TRBJ2-3): EPEVTQTPSHQVTQMGQEVILRCVPISNHLYFYWYRQILGQKVEFLVSFYNNEISEKSEIFDDQFSVERPDGSNFTLKIRSTKLEDSAMYFCAGQGAGAGTDTQYFGPGTRLTVL.

This chain uses TRBV7-8 with TRBJ1-2; 7 nucleotides agree with TRBD1. Unmatched junction bases numbered 4, after V lost 1 base and J lost 8 bases. In germline, CDR1 is SGHVS, CDR2 FQNEAQ. This CDR3 has 13 residues. CDR3 residues: CASSLGQGMGYTF. CDR3 nucleotides: TGTGCCAGCAGCTTAGGACAGGGAATGGGCTACACCTTC.

The genes are TRBV7-2 and TRBJ2-5; D is perhaps TRBD2 (7 bases). V was trimmed by 4 bases and J by 5 bases, leaving 23 bases between them. The CDR3 is made up of 17 amino acids. Looked up from germline, CDR1 is SGHTA and CDR2 is FQGNSA. The CDR3 loop reads CASSSGGPRGPAETQYF. Written as DNA, the CDR3 is TGTGCCAGCAGCTCGGGGGGTCCCAGGGGCCCAGCGGAGACCCAGTACTTC.

The chain links TRBV6-5 to TRBJ2-7; 8 bases are shared with TRBD1. There are 14 residues in the CDR3. V lost 6 bases, J lost 7 bases, and 11 bases stayed unmatched. Germline loops: CDR1 MNHEY, CDR2 SVGAGI. The CDR3 spells CASRAGTGMVEQYF. The CDR3 nucleotides read TGTGCCAGCAGGGCCGGGACAGGCATGGTGGAGCAGTACTTC.

This chain links TRBV7-9 with TRBJ2-2; 9 nucleotides align to TRBD2. The CDR3 spans 15 residues. Germline V gene lookup returns CDR1 SEHNR and CDR2 FQNEAQ (reference sequence). Unmatched junction bases numbered 2, after V lost 5 bases and J lost 1 base. DNA of the CDR3: TGTGCCAGCAGCCGTAGCGGGAGGAACACCGGGGAGCTGTTTTTT. This sequence encodes CASSRSGRNTGELFF.

This clone was recorded many times. This CDR3 is CASSLRFIQGASADTQYF. Written as DNA, the CDR3 is TGTGCCAGCAGCCTAAGGTTTATACAGGGGGCTTCAGCAGATACGCAGTATTTT. The chain has TRBV9 and TRBJ2-3, with TRBD1 identical over 9 bases. The length of the CDR3 is 18 residues. The ends lost 4 bases at V and 4 bases at J; junction bases unmatched: 16. Germline-derived CDR1 and CDR2 are SGDLS and YYNGEE. Variable domain in full (rest from reference TRBV9 and TRBJ2-3): DSGVTQTPKHLITATGQRVTLRCSPRSGDLSVYWYQQSLDQGLQFLIQYYNGEERAKGNILERFSAQQFPDLHSELNLSSLELGDSALYFCASSLRFIQGASADTQYFGPGTRLTVL.

The chain combines TRBV29-1 with TRBJ2-3; D call uncertain. CDR1 SQVTM and CDR2 ANQGSEA come from the germline V gene. The V end lost 4 bases, the J end lost 1 base, and 6 bases lay between the germline ends. This CDR3 is built from 12 residues. CDR3 DNA sequence: TGCAGCGTTGGACACGGCACAGATACGCAGTATTTT. Amino acid sequence: CSVGHGTDTQYF.

This chain links TRBV19 with TRBJ1-3, with D possibly being TRBD1 (5 bases). The CDR3 length is 13 residues. Trimming removed 8 bases from V and 3 bases from J, with 11 bases in between. Germline loops: CDR1 LNHDA, CDR2 SQIVND (reference sequence). Written as DNA, the CDR3 is TGTGCCAGTTCAGGGATAGGTGGAAACACCATATATTTT. This sequence encodes CASSGIGGNTIYF.

The gene calls are TRBV2 and TRBJ2-5, with 10 bases fitting TRBD2. Per germline, CDR1 SNHLY and CDR2 FYNNEI. This CDR3 contains 15 residues. With V trimmed by 3 bases and J by 5 bases, 6 bases remained unmatched. The CDR3 here is CASSEWSGRVETQYF. CDR3 sequence (DNA): TGTGCCAGCAGTGAGTGGAGCGGGAGGGTGGAGACCCAGTACTTC. Based on the CDR3 plus reference TRBV2 and TRBJ2-5, the full variable domain is EPEVTQTPSHQVTQMGQEVILRCVPISNHLYFYWYRQILGQKVEFLVSFYNNEISEKSEIFDDQFSVERPDGSNFTLKIRSTKLEDSAMYFCASSEWSGRVETQYFGPGTRLLVL.

V gene TRBV7-8 combines with J gene TRBJ2-3; D is perhaps TRBD2 (6 bases). CDR1 and CDR2 (germline): SGHVS, FQNEAQ. The V end was cut by 4 bases, the J end by 7 bases, with 21 bases between. The CDR3 spans 16 residues. The chain's CDR3 is CASSSGTGPSRNTQYF. Written as DNA, the CDR3 is TGTGCCAGCAGCTCAGGGACTGGACCGAGTAGAAATACGCAGTATTTT. Full variable domain (rest looked up from reference TRBV7-8 and TRBJ2-3): GAGVSQSPRYKVAKRGQDVALRCDPISGHVSLFWYQQALGQGPEFLTYFQNEAQLDKSGLPSDRFFAERPEGSVSTLKIQRTQQEDSAVYLCASSSGTGPSRNTQYFGPGTRLTVL.

This clone has just one count. A read error may account for a junction end that differs from germline. The chain links TRBV4-1 to TRBJ2-2; 12 bases fit TRBD2. There are 19 residues in the CDR3. The germline gives CDR1 MGHRA, CDR2 YSYEKL. The CDR3 loop reads CVSSHPASGRAGVTGELFF. Here the CDR3 DNA reads TGCGTCAGCAGCCATCCTGCTAGCGGGAGGGCCGGTGTGACCGGGGAGCTGTTTTTT.

As for this clone: Additional DNA sequences in this sample encode the identical CDR3. This chain links TRBV9 with TRBJ1-1; D gene uncertain. CDR1 is SGDLS and CDR2 is YYNGEE in the germline V gene. The CDR3 is 13 residues long. The germline V and J ends were trimmed by 2 bases and 0 bases, with 5 bases remaining between them. The CDR3 DNA reads as TGTGCCAGCAGCGTTCAGGTGAACACTGAAGCTTTCTTT. As protein: CASSVQVNTEAFF.

As to this clone: The junction and the germline gene differ at one end; a read error may be behind it. This chain joins TRBV3-1 (or the pseudogene TRBV3-2) and TRBJ2-7; 13 bases align to TRBD2. Germline CDR1 LGHDT, CDR2 YNNKEL (reference sequence). The length of the CDR3 is 13 residues. In DNA, the CDR3 is TGTGCCAGCAGCCTTGGACTAGCGGGAGCCCTTCTCTTC. This sequence encodes CASSLGLAGALLF.

By share, this clone counts as medium-sized. This chain connects TRBV13 to TRBJ2-1; D is possibly TRBD2 (5 bases). The CDR3 totals 12 residues. The V end was cut by 2 bases, the J end by 6 bases, with 5 bases between. Germline CDR1 reads PRHDT; CDR2 reads FYEKMQ (reference sequence). CDR3 nucleotides: TGTGCCAGCAGCTTACGGGGCAATGAGCAGTTCTTC. Its protein product is CASSLRGNEQFF.

The chain recombines TRBV7-6 with TRBJ2-2; TRBD1 is a possible D gene (5 bases). Trimming stripped 0 bases from V and 2 bases from J, with 7 bases between. This CDR3 has 15 amino acids. Per germline, CDR1 SGHVS and CDR2 FNYEAQ. The CDR3: CASSLAGPNTGELFF. The CDR3 nucleotides read TGTGCCAGCAGCTTAGCGGGGCCCAACACCGGGGAGCTGTTTTTT. Complete variable domain (other parts from reference TRBV7-6 and TRBJ2-2): GAGVSQSPRYKVTKRGQDVALRCDPISGHVSLYWYRQALGQGPEFLTYFNYEAQQDKSGLPNDRFSAERPEGSISTLTIQRTEQRDSAMYRCASSLAGPNTGELFFGEGSRLTVL.

The genes are TRBV28 and TRBJ2-5; D call uncertain. Germline V gives CDR1 MDHEN, CDR2 SYDVKM. The CDR3 is 15 residues long. The germline V and J ends were trimmed by 6 bases and 2 bases, with 16 bases remaining between them. Here the CDR3 reads CASSPNGRPQETQYF. The DNA of the CDR3 is TGTGCCAGCAGCCCCAATGGGCGCCCACAAGAGACCCAGTACTTC.

The rearrangement links TRBV30 to TRBJ2-1, with TRBD2 identical over 14 bases. This CDR3 is 15 amino acids long. J lost 8 bases, V lost 1 base, and 4 bases had no gene match. The germline V gene encodes CDR1 GTSNPN and CDR2 SVGIG (reference sequence). CDR3 coding DNA: TGTGCCTGGAGTGCGGGACTAGCGGGAGTGGATGAGCAGTTCTTC. Translation: CAWSAGLAGVDEQFF.

The chain employs TRBV10-3 and TRBJ1-1; possible D gene TRBD1, 5 bases. Between the trimmed V and J ends, which lost 5 bases and 5 bases, there was a span of 12 bases. This CDR3 contains 13 residues. Germline CDR1 is ENHRY and CDR2 is SYGVKD. As DNA, the CDR3 is TGTGCCATCAGTTCCAGGGAAGGAACTGAAGCTTTCTTT. It yields the protein CAISSREGTEAFF.

Worth noting for this clone: Sequence at one end of the junction differs from germline and may be a read error. The V gene is TRBV11-2, the J gene TRBJ2-7; D might be TRBD2 (6 bases). The CDR3 sequence is 15 residues long. Germline CDR1 and CDR2: SGHAT and FQNNGV. The CDR3 bases are TGTGCCAGCAGCTTAGGTCCCGGGACCGGGTTGTCAGCGGGCTTC. Its translation: CASSLGPGTGLSAGF.

This clone has just one count. The chain uses TRBV20-1 and TRBJ2-3; D not certain. The germline V gene has CDR1 DFQATT and CDR2 SNEGSKA (reference sequence). This CDR3 comprises 11 residues. V shed 2 bases and J shed 5 bases, with 5 bases lying between them. The CDR3 DNA is TGCAGTGCTAGATCCTTAGATACGCAGTATTTT. Amino acid sequence: CSARSLDTQYF.

The V and J genes are TRBV10-3 and TRBJ2-5; D is ambiguous. The length of the CDR3 is 13 residues. Germline V gives CDR1 ENHRY, CDR2 SYGVKD. V gave up 3 bases and J gave up 5 bases, with 10 bases separating them. The CDR3 protein is CAISDVRLETQYF. DNA for the CDR3: TGTGCCATCAGTGACGTGCGCTTGGAGACCCAGTACTTC.

The chain couples TRBV28 to TRBJ1-5, with TRBD1 identical over 11 bases. Germline CDR1 reads MDHEN; CDR2 reads SYDVKM. The CDR3 consists of 15 residues. V trimming: 8 bases; J trimming: 7 bases; junction bases outside the gene matches: 10. The CDR3 bases are TGTGCCAGCGGTACCGGGACAGGGGGAGGACAGCCCCAGCATTTT. Translating it yields CASGTGTGGGQPQHF.

The sample holds one count of this clone. The CDR3 DNA follows: TGTGCCAGCTCACCCTTTCTGGCTAGCGGGAGCATGAATACGCAGTATTTT. This gives the protein CASSPFLASGSMNTQYF. J is TRBJ2-3 and V is TRBV18; 10 positions agree with TRBD2. After removal of 3 bases from V and 7 bases from J, the junction contained 13 bases not matched to a gene. This CDR3 spans 17 amino acids. Germline CDR1 KGHSH, CDR2 LQKENI.

The rearrangement uses TRBV24-1 and TRBJ2-5, with D possibly TRBD1 on 5 matching bases. This CDR3 is built from 12 residues. CDR1 KGHDR and CDR2 SFDVKD come from the germline V gene. The V end was cut by 9 bases, the J end by 4 bases, with 11 bases between. The CDR3: CATGREGETQYF. The CDR3 region has the DNA TGTGCCACCGGCAGGGAAGGAGAGACCCAGTACTTC.

This chain's CDR3 is CASTLGGVETQYF. The CDR3, as DNA: TGTGCCAGCACTTTGGGAGGGGTAGAGACCCAGTACTTC. This chain connects TRBV2 to TRBJ2-5, with TRBD2 matching 7 bases. Germline assignment: CDR1 SNHLY and CDR2 FYNNEI. This CDR3 has 13 residues. J gave up 4 bases and V 7 bases, and 6 bases lay outside the gene matches.